This T cell receptor beta chain was found in a study of blood T cell repertoires in COVID-19. Study-wide background: The analysed material was cDNA or gDNA that came from T cells, B-cell-depleted T cells, or PBMCs.

The germline V gene encodes CDR1 MNHEY and CDR2 SVGAGI. Trimming at V came to 8 bases and at J to 2 bases, leaving 5 bases not matched to a gene. This CDR3 spans 14 amino acids. In the source study's methods: Researchers report that nucleated cell counts were estimated from reference gene primer amplification. TCRdb's table, derived via immunoSEQ multiplex PCR, lists solely in-frame clones and lacks some. V and J calls plus clone size are reproduced from that table; the DNA served to infer D and trimming. The table has about 99,000 clones, approximately 86% seen once; the top ten hold about 3%. Material: peripheral blood. The rearrangement joins TRBV6-5 to TRBJ2-7; 11 nucleotides match TRBD1. The origin of this receptor is a human donor in a cohort sampled during active COVID-19. Written as DNA, the CDR3 is TGTGCCAGCTCCCGGGACAGGGGGACCTACGAGCAGTACTTC. Protein sequence: CASSRDRGTYEQYF.